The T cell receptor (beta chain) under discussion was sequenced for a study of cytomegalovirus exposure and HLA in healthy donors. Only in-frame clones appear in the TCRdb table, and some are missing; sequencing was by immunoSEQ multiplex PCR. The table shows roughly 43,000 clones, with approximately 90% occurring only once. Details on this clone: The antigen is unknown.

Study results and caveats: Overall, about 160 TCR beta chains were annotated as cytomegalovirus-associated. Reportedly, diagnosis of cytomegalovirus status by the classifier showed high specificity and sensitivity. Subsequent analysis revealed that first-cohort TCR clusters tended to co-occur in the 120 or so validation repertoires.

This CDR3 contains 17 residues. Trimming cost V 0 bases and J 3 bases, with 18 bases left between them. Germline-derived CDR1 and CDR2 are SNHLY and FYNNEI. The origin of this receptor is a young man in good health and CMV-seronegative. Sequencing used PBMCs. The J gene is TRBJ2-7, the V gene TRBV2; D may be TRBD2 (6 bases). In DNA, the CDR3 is TGTGCCAGCAGTGAAGCGCTTTCTTGGGATAGCGGCTACGAGCAGTACTTC. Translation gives CASSEALSWDSGYEQYF.